This TCR beta chain was found in a study of shared clonotypes between healthy human individuals. The CDR3 contains 13 residues. CDR1 and CDR2 from the germline V gene are MDHEN and SYDVKM. Trimming cost V 5 bases and J 3 bases, with 8 bases left between them. The protocol was immunoSEQ multiplex PCR, while the TCRdb copy is restricted to in-frame clones and leaves out a portion. The top ten clones hold 0.13% of a sample with about 2 million clones, roughly 95% of them seen once. Sequenced material: naive CD4+ T cells sorted from blood. Described subset: CD45RA+ positively selected. The origin of this receptor is a man between 18 and 35 years old in good health. The rearrangement joins TRBV28 to TRBJ1-5; D is unclear. The DNA for the CDR3 is TGTGCCAGCAGTACGGGGTTCAATCAGCCCCAGCATTTT. It translates to CASSTGFNQPQHF.